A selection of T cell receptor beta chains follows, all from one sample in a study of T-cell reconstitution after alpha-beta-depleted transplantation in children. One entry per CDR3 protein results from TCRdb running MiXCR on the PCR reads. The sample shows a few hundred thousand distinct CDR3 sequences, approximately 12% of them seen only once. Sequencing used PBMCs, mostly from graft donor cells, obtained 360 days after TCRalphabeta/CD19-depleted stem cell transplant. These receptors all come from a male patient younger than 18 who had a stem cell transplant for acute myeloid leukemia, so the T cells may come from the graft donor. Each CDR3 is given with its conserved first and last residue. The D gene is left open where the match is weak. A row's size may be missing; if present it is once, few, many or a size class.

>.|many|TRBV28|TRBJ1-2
TGTGCCAGCAGTTTTAAGGGCTACACCTTC
CASSFKGYTF
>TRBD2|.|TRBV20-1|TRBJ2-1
TGCAGTGCTAGGACTAGCGGAGACTCCTACAATGAGCAGTTCTTC
CSARTSGDSYNEQFF
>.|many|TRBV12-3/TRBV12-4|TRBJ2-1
TGTGCCAGCATTTACCGTATGGGGCAGTTCTTC
CASIYRMGQFF
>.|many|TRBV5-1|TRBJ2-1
TGTGCCAGCAGCTTGAGCGGTAATTCCTACAATGAGCAGTTCTTC
CASSLSGNSYNEQFF
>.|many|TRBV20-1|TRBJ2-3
TGCAGTGCCCGGGGGCGGGAGAGCACAGATACGCAGTATTTT
CSARGRESTDTQYF
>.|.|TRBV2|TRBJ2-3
TGTGCCAGCAGTGAAAGTGGAGAGACAGAGTATTTT
CASSESGETEYF
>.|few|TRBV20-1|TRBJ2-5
TGCAGTGCCAGGACCGTAGCGGAGCAAGAGACCCAGTACTTC
CSARTVAEQETQYF
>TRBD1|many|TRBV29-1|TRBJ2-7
TGCAGCGTCGGACAGGGGCGAACCTACGAGCAGTACTTC
CSVGQGRTYEQYF
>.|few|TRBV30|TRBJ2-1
TGTGCCTGGGGGGGTCCGACGCAGTTCTTC
CAWGGPTQFF
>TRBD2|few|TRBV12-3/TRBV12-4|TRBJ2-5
TGTGCCAGCAGTCCCAGGGCTAGCGGGTCCCAAGAGACCCAGTACTTC
CASSPRASGSQETQYF
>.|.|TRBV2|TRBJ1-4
TGTGCCAGCAGTGGGGGGCGCAGGACTAATGAAAAACTGTTTTTT
CASSGGRRTNEKLFF
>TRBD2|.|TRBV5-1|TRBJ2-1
TGCGCCAGCAGCAGTAGCGGGGGCCTCTACAATGAGCAGTTCTTC
CASSSSGGLYNEQFF
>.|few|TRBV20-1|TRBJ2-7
TGCAGTGCTAGACAGGGCGGACTGTATTACGAGCAGTACTTC
CSARQGGLYYEQYF
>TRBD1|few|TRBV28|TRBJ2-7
TGTGCCAGCAGTCCAGACAGGGCCTATCCCTACGAGCAGTACTTC
CASSPDRAYPYEQYF
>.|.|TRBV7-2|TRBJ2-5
TGTGCCAGCAGCTTAGGGTTAGGGGGAGGGGCCCAGTACTTC
CASSLGLGGGAQYF
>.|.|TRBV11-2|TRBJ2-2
TGTGCCAGCAGTCTACTAGGCCCCGGGGAGCTGTTTTTT
CASSLLGPGELFF
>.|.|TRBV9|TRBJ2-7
TGTGCCAGCAGCGCGGACAGCTTCCTCTACGAGCAGTACTTC
CASSADSFLYEQYF
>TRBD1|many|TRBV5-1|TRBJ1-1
TGCGCCAGCAGCTTGGAGGGACAGGGGAACACTGAAGCTTTCTTT
CASSLEGQGNTEAFF
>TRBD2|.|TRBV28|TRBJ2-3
TGTGCCAGCACAATCCTAGGACTAGCGGCCACAGATACGCAGTATTTT
CASTILGLAATDTQYF
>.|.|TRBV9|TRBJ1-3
TGTGCCAGCAGCGTAGAGGAAAACACCATATATTTT
CASSVEENTIYF
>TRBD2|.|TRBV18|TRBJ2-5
TGTGCCAGCTCACTTCTACCTAGGACTAGCGGACCTAGGGAGACCCAGTACTTC
CASSLLPRTSGPRETQYF
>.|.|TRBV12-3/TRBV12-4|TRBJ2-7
TGTGCCAGCAGTTTAGCGCGGTGGCAGGGGATTGCCGCCTACGAGCAGTACTTC
CASSLARWQGIAAYEQYF
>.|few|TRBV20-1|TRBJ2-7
TGCAGTGCCCGCTTGACGCAGGTGTACGAGCAGTACTTC
CSARLTQVYEQYF
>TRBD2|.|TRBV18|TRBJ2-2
TGTGCCAGCTCACCACCTAGCGGGAGTCCTTCCACCGGGGAGCTGTTTTTT
CASSPPSGSPSTGELFF
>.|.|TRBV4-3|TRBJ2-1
TGCGCCAGCAGCCAAGATCCTAGACTAGTTGAGCAGTTCTTC
CASSQDPRLVEQFF
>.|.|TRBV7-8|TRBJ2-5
TGTGCCAGCAGCCCGGGACCGATGGATAAAGAGACCCAGTACTTC
CASSPGPMDKETQYF
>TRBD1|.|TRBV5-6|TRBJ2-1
TGTGCCAGCAGCGCACTGGGACAGGGGGGTGCAAATGAGCAGTTCTTC
CASSALGQGGANEQFF
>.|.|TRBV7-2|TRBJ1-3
TGTGCCAGCAGCTTATGGACAGTCGGTGGAAACACCATATATTTT
CASSLWTVGGNTIYF
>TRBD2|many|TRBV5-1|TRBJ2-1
TGCGCCAGCAGCTTGGAGCTAGCGGGAGGGTGGTACAATGAGCAGTTCTTC
CASSLELAGGWYNEQFF
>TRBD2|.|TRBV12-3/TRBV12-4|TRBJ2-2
TGTGCCAGCAAACCGGGGGGGGGCCTCGCCACCGGGGAGCTGTTTTTT
CASKPGGGLATGELFF
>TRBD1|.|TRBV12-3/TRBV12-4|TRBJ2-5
TGTGCCAGCAGTGATCCCCGGGACAGCCAAGAGACCCAGTACTTC
CASSDPRDSQETQYF
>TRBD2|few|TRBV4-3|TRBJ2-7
TGCGCCAGCAGCCAAGATGGCGGGGGGGGACCCTCCTACGAGCAGTACTTC
CASSQDGGGGPSYEQYF
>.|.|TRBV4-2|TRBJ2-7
TGTGCCAGCAGCCAATTAGTAGATGGCTTTGACGAGCAGTACTTC
CASSQLVDGFDEQYF
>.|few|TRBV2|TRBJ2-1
TGTGCCAGCATTCAAAGAGGGCAGGGCAATGAGCAGTTCTTC
CASIQRGQGNEQFF
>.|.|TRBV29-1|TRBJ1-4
TGCAGCGTTTACAACGAACTACAACCCGGACGGTTTAATGAAAAACTGTTTTTT
CSVYNELQPGRFNEKLFF
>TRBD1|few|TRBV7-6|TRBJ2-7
TGTGCCAGCAGCCCCGCGGGGACAGGGTTAGGAGAGCAGTACTTC
CASSPAGTGLGEQYF
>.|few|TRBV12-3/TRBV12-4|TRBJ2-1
TGTGCCAGCCGCTCGTCCCGGCGCCTATGGGTCGATGAGCAGTTCTTC
CASRSSRRLWVDEQFF
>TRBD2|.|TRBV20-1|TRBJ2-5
TGCAGTGTGAGACTAGCGGTACAAGAGACCCAGTACTTC
CSVRLAVQETQYF
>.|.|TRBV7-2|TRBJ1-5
TGTGCCAGCAGCACGGACACGAACCCCAATCAGCCCCAGCATTTT
CASSTDTNPNQPQHF
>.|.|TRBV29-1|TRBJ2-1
TGCAGCGTTGAGCCGGGGGACCTGTGGGAGCAGTTCTTC
CSVEPGDLWEQFF
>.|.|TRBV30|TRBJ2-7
TGTGCCTGGAGTGCCACCAGCTACGAGCAGTACTTC
CAWSATSYEQYF
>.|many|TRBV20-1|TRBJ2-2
TGCAGTGCTAGAGAATCGGCCCCTAGCGGGGAGCTGTTTTTT
CSARESAPSGELFF
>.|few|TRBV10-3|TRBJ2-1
TGTGCCATCAGCTTAACTGGATCCTACAATGAGCAGTTCTTC
CAISLTGSYNEQFF
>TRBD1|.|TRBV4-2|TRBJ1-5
TGTGCCAGCAGCCATCCGAATGGGACAGGGGGTCTAGGGCAAGCCCAGCATTTT
CASSHPNGTGGLGQAQHF
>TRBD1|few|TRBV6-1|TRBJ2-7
TGTGCCAGCAGCCGGACAGGGATCTCCTACGAGCAGTACTTC
CASSRTGISYEQYF
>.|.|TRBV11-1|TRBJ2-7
TGTGCCAGCAGCTTATTGACGGTGTTTGCCAGGGGCCCCTACGAGCAGTACTTC
CASSLLTVFARGPYEQYF